This TCR beta chain is from a study of post-analysis software for immune sequencing data (dated by TCRdb to 2015 to 2017). With regard to the full study: Relapsing-remitting, secondary progressive and progressive-relapsing multiple sclerosis were recorded as disease courses, and subtype annotation was lacking for some patients. The multiple sclerosis patient repertoires were compared with around ten previously published healthy control repertoires from donors aged roughly 6 to 25 years. A subset of samples was prepared in parallel using single-end sample barcoding, then pooled and co-amplified after Illumina adapter ligation.

TCR beta repertoires were profiled from peripheral blood of 10 to 15 young patients with multiple sclerosis to demonstrate the VDJtools post-analysis software. Multiple sclerosis patients were children and adolescents aged 6 to 15 years. The full study reports these points: The control group was slightly older than the multiple sclerosis patient group. Strong co-clustering of samples prepared in the same batch was shown by direct clustering with F measure, prompting a batch-effect correction. Normalized Chao1 diversity was significantly lower in multiple sclerosis patients than controls, suggesting substantial peripheral T-cell clonal expansion.

Library prep was done by PCR. Sequencing was carried out with an Illumina HiSeq 2500. To reduce PCR and sequencing biases, unique molecular identifiers were incorporated into the TCR beta cDNA libraries. Around 500,000 cDNA molecules were obtained for every 1 to 10 million input T cells, so each molecule roughly corresponded to one T cell. The patient libraries were prepared and sequenced using the same protocol as the earlier healthy control dataset. Samples belonging to the same batch were prepared together, multiplexed and sequenced on a shared HiSeq lane. The authors' pipeline ran thus. Raw barcoded reads were processed with MIGEC, and single-read molecular identifier groups were discarded before consensus assembly and CDR3 extraction. VDJtools was used for post-analysis of the clonotype tables, and diversity was normalized by down-sampling every dataset to the size of the smallest sample. Repertoire overlap clustering matched CDR3 amino acid but not nucleotide sequences to correct batch-related cross-sample contamination. TCRdb cleaned the public reads at Q25 with fastp, built clones with MiXCR and kept in-frame beta chains. Every CDR3 protein is listed once, alongside the most common genes and DNA of its rows. The V and J calls and clone size are TCRdb's, not the authors'. This sample holds fewer than 550,000 distinct CDR3 sequences; under 40% were observed only once. The ten most abundant clones make up around 6% of the sample.

This clonotype appeared a few times. The antigen it recognizes is unknown. No much larger clone exists at a distance of one base, and base qualities are not known. The sequenced material came from blood. This TCR derives from a girl aged 2-17 years with multiple sclerosis.

This receptor has the CDR3 CSARGADSWRNIQYF. The bases are TGCAGTGCTAGGGGGGCGGATTCTTGGAGGAACATTCAGTACTTC. The sequence joins TRBV20-1 to TRBJ2-4, and TRBD1 may be the D gene, going by 6 matching bases. V lost 3 bases and J lost 7 bases; the stretch between them is 19 bases long. The CDR3 runs 15 amino acids, cysteine and phenylalanine included. Only CDR3 DNA remains: 45 bases, in frame from the first base. The germline V gene (reference sequence) yields DFQATT for CDR1 and SNEGSKA for CDR2.